The rows below give T cell receptor beta chains drawn from one sample of a study of Ad26.COV2.S vaccination and SARS-CoV-2 variants. Data came from immunoSEQ multiplex PCR; TCRdb stores just in-frame clones and leaves some out. Among about 420,000 clones listed, approximately 87% were seen once. Material: peripheral blood, obtained in a trial of Ad26.COV2.S vaccine versus placebo. These receptors were obtained from a person between 18 and 65 years old who received the Ad26.COV2.S COVID-19 vaccine or a placebo. Each CDR3 is given with its conserved first and last residue. The D gene is left open where the match is weak. Clone sizes are given selectively: once, few, many, or a class where the clone is expanded.

V gene	D gene	CDR3 length	clone size	J gene	CDR3 protein	CDR3 DNA
TRBV9	NA	13	NA	TRBJ1-5	CASSDQPGKPQHF	TGTGCCAGCAGCGACCAGCCAGGGAAGCCCCAGCATTTT
TRBV11-2	TRBD1	15	NA	TRBJ2-7	CASSIRGGQDYEQYF	TGTGCCAGCAGCATTAGGGGCGGACAGGACTACGAGCAGTACTTC
TRBV5-1	NA	16	NA	TRBJ1-1	CASRFSAVEGGTEAFF	TGCGCCAGCCGATTCAGCGCGGTAGAAGGCGGCACTGAAGCTTTCTTT
TRBV7-2	NA	15	NA	TRBJ2-5	CASSLRPGRQETQYF	TGTGCCAGCAGCCTCCGTCCAGGGAGGCAAGAGACCCAGTACTTC
TRBV4-1	NA	14	NA	TRBJ2-2	CASSQGEGAGELFF	TGCGCCAGCAGCCAAGGGGAGGGGGCCGGGGAGCTGTTTTTT
TRBV9	TRBD1	16	once	TRBJ1-6	CASSGRLDRVHSPLHF	TGTGCCAGCAGCGGACGACTAGACAGGGTGCATTCACCCCTCCACTTT
TRBV7-2	NA	13	NA	TRBJ2-7	CASSWDQFYEQYF	TGTGCCAGCAGCTGGGACCAATTCTACGAGCAGTACTTC
TRBV5-6	NA	14	NA	TRBJ2-2	CASSLRLVTGELFF	TGTGCCAGCAGCTTACGTCTTGTCACCGGGGAGCTGTTTTTT
TRBV5-1	NA	13	NA	TRBJ1-5	CASRVASNQPQHF	TGCGCCAGCCGGGTGGCGAGCAATCAGCCCCAGCATTTT
TRBV20-1	NA	17	NA	TRBJ2-3	CSASPYLTGYSTDTQYF	TGCAGTGCTAGTCCGTACCTTACAGGGTATAGCACAGATACGCAGTATTTT
TRBV27	NA	13	NA	TRBJ2-3	CASSLGRRDTQYF	TGTGCCAGCTCATTGGGGAGGAGGGATACGCAGTATTTT
TRBV18	NA	13	NA	TRBJ1-1	CASSPGVNTEAFF	TGTGCCAGCTCACCAGGGGTGAACACTGAAGCTTTCTTT
TRBV11-2	TRBD1	15	NA	TRBJ2-7	CASSPRDRGRGEQYF	TGTGCCAGCAGCCCGCGGGACAGGGGGCGCGGTGAGCAGTACTTC
TRBV6-5	TRBD1	14	NA	TRBJ1-6	CASDRGSGNSPLHF	TGTGCCAGCGACAGGGGTTCGGGTAATTCACCCCTCCACTTT
TRBV4-1	NA	14	NA	TRBJ2-7	CASSQVQGSYEQYF	TGCGCCAGCAGCCAAGTACAGGGTTCCTACGAGCAGTACTTC
TRBV19	NA	14	NA	TRBJ1-1	CASTLGTPNTEAFF	TGTGCCAGTACTCTCGGGACTCCTAACACTGAAGCTTTCTTT
TRBV11-2	NA	17	NA	TRBJ2-6	CASSLRPVLTGANVLTF	TGTGCCAGCAGCTTAAGGCCTGTTTTGACTGGGGCCAACGTCCTGACTTTC
TRBV7-9	NA	13	once	TRBJ2-5	CASSLDRRETQYF	TGTGCCAGCAGCCTGGACCGTCGAGAGACCCAGTACTTC
TRBV18	NA	15	NA	TRBJ1-2	CASSSSQGRDYGYTF	TGTGCCAGCTCCTCTAGTCAGGGGCGTGACTATGGCTACACCTTC
TRBV7-8	NA	17	NA	TRBJ1-6	CASSLVGPADDWSPLHF	TGTGCCAGCAGCTTAGTGGGGCCCGCGGATGATTGGTCACCCCTCCACTTT
TRBV5-6	TRBD2	17	NA	TRBJ2-3	CASSLKVGGARTDTQYF	TGTGCCAGCAGCTTGAAGGTCGGGGGGGCTCGCACAGATACGCAGTATTTT
TRBV27	NA	14	NA	TRBJ2-3	CASSFFRGTDTQYF	TGTGCCAGCAGTTTTTTTAGAGGGACAGATACGCAGTATTTT
TRBV9	NA	14	NA	TRBJ2-3	CASSVAQSTDTQYF	TGTGCCAGCAGCGTAGCCCAGAGCACAGATACGCAGTATTTT
TRBV4-1	NA	14	NA	TRBJ1-1	CASSQVVRNTEAFF	TGCGCCAGCAGCCAAGTAGTCCGGAACACTGAAGCTTTCTTT
TRBV27	NA	14	NA	TRBJ2-7	CASSLSYEGYEQYF	TGTGCCAGCAGTTTATCGTACGAGGGATACGAGCAGTACTTC
TRBV10-3	TRBD2	20	NA	TRBJ2-7	CAISEWKRGASLFGSYEQYF	TGTGCCATCAGTGAGTGGAAGCGGGGGGCCTCACTTTTCGGATCCTACGAGCAGTACTTC
TRBV7-2	NA	12	NA	TRBJ2-5	CASSYRVETQYF	TGTGCCAGCAGCTACAGGGTTGAGACCCAGTACTTC
TRBV29-1	TRBD1	12	NA	TRBJ2-1	CSVRTGQGEQFF	TGCAGCGTCCGGACAGGGCAAGGTGAGCAGTTCTTC
TRBV2	TRBD1	13	NA	TRBJ2-7	CASFRDRGYEQYF	TGTGCCAGTTTCCGGGACAGGGGTTACGAGCAGTACTTC
TRBV9	TRBD2	17	NA	TRBJ2-3	CASSVGLAGVRADTQYF	TGTGCCAGCAGCGTAGGGCTAGCGGGGGTGAGGGCAGATACGCAGTATTTT
TRBV2	NA	17	NA	TRBJ1-4	CASSDYLGRRGQEKLFF	TGTGCCAGCAGTGATTATCTTGGGCGCAGGGGCCAAGAAAAACTGTTTTTT
TRBV29-1	NA	11	NA	TRBJ1-2	CSVEDLPGYTF	TGCAGCGTTGAAGATCTCCCGGGTTACACCTTC
TRBV9	NA	14	NA	TRBJ2-2	CASSVRGDTGELFF	TGTGCCAGCAGCGTAAGGGGGGACACCGGGGAGCTGTTTTTT
TRBV29-1	NA	12	NA	TRBJ2-2	CSVVMRAGELFF	TGCAGCGTTGTCATGAGGGCCGGGGAGCTGTTTTTT
TRBV6-2/TRBV6-3	TRBD1	19	NA	TRBJ1-1	CASSYSNGQGSVGNTEAFF	TGTGCCAGCAGTTACTCGAATGGACAGGGCTCGGTGGGGAACACTGAAGCTTTCTTT
TRBV13	TRBD2	15	NA	TRBJ2-5	CASSALGLASETQYF	TGTGCCAGCAGCGCACTGGGACTAGCATCAGAGACCCAGTACTTC
TRBV3-1/TRBV3-2	NA	16	NA	TRBJ2-1	CASSQEGLAVYNEQFF	TGTGCCAGCAGCCAAGAGGGGCTAGCAGTCTACAATGAGCAGTTCTTC
TRBV7-3	NA	15	NA	TRBJ2-3	CASSLRGDATDTQYF	TGTGCCAGCAGCTTAAGGGGGGACGCCACAGATACGCAGTATTTT
TRBV3-1/TRBV3-2	TRBD1	11	NA	TRBJ2-7	CANRGTYEQYF	TGTGCCAACAGGGGTACCTACGAGCAGTACTTC
TRBV18	NA	14	NA	TRBJ1-5	CASSPGQSGTPQHF	TGTGCCAGCTCACCAGGCCAGAGTGGTACGCCCCAGCATTTT
TRBV15	NA	13	NA	TRBJ2-7	CATSSTGAYEQYF	TGTGCCACCAGCAGCACAGGTGCCTACGAGCAGTACTTC